These 29 T cell receptor beta chains were sequenced from one sample in a study of shared clonotypes between healthy human individuals. Sequencing used immunoSEQ multiplex PCR; TCRdb keeps in-frame clones, though not all of them. This repertoire shows just over 2,000,000 clones, about 95% found once; its top ten account for 0.85% to 1.3%. Terminally differentiated effector memory CD45RA+ cells were excluded by CCR7 positive selection of CD45RO-negative cells. Sequences were obtained from naive CD8+ T cells sorted from blood. The receptors derive from a man between 18 and 35 years old in good health.

The chain employs TRBV2 and TRBJ2-5, with D tentatively TRBD2 (6 bases). Germline lookup yields CDR1 SNHLY and CDR2 FYNNEI. CDR3 length: 11 residues. With 8 bases removed from V and 5 bases from J, the gap between germline ends came to 9 bases. The CDR3 sequence is CASGREETQYF. Here the CDR3 DNA reads TGTGCCAGCGGACGGGAGGAGACCCAGTACTTC.

The J gene is TRBJ2-5, the V gene TRBV7-9; D not certain. Per the germline V gene, CDR1 is SEHNR and CDR2 is FQNEAQ (reference sequence). The CDR3 runs 13 residues. Trimming removed 4 bases from V and 2 bases from J, with 8 bases in between. CDR3 DNA: TGTGCCAGCAGCTCACGCTCGCAAGAGACCCAGTACTTC. Translation: CASSSRSQETQYF.

Comment on this clone: Mismatch with germline at one junction end may stem from a read error. The chain carries TRBV5-8 and TRBJ2-7, with D hard to call. Germline CDR1 is SGHTS and CDR2 is YDEGEE. CDR3 length: 8 amino acids. The CDR3 sequence: CASSLDDF. DNA for the CDR3: TGTGCCAGCAGCTTGGACGACTTC.

A single count supports this clone. This rearrangement joins TRBV7-2 to TRBJ2-1; perhaps TRBD1 as D (5 bases). CDR1 and CDR2 (germline): SGHTA, FQGNSA. This CDR3 contains 16 residues. Trimming took off 0 bases at V and 5 bases at J, with 14 bases between the two ends. The CDR3 region is CASSLAGRVGDNEQFF. Here the CDR3 DNA reads TGTGCCAGCAGCTTAGCGGGCAGGGTAGGTGACAATGAGCAGTTCTTC.

V usage is TRBV2 and J usage is TRBJ1-5; no clear D. Trimming took off 6 bases at V and 5 bases at J, with 17 bases between the two ends. The CDR3 has 15 residues. CDR1 is SNHLY, CDR2 FYNNEI, per germline. CDR3 region: CASSGLLGSYQPQHF. Written as DNA, the CDR3 is TGTGCCAGCAGCGGACTTTTAGGGAGTTATCAGCCCCAGCATTTT.

This sequence joins TRBV7-9 and TRBJ2-7; 8 nucleotides agree with TRBD2. Germline V gene sequence: CDR1 SEHNR, CDR2 FQNEAQ (reference sequence). Trimming took 5 bases from V and 2 from J; bases not matched to a gene: 11. The CDR3 is made up of 16 amino acids. CDR3 nucleotides: TGTGCCAGCAGCCTCAGTAAAGGACTAGCACCCTACGAGCAGTACTTC. Translation gives CASSLSKGLAPYEQYF.

About this clone itself: Other DNA sequences in the sample encode the same CDR3. The chain is built from TRBV30 and TRBJ1-1, with D unclear. The CDR3 spans 11 residues. Trimming left V 5 bases short and J 2 bases short, with 6 bases between. From germline, CDR1 is GTSNPN and CDR2 SVGIG (reference sequence). The CDR3 nucleotides are TGTGCCTGGGGGCTCAACACTGAAGCTTTCTTT. It translates to CAWGLNTEAFF.

This CDR3 is CASSQDWPADYEQYF. The CDR3 DNA reads TGCGCCAGCAGCCAAGATTGGCCAGCAGACTACGAGCAGTACTTC. J is TRBJ2-7 and V is TRBV4-1; no firm D call. This CDR3 has 15 residues. V was trimmed by 0 bases and J by 3 bases, leaving 12 bases between them. Germline assignment: CDR1 MGHRA and CDR2 YSYEKL.

The rearrangement links TRBV11-2 to TRBJ2-1; 7 bases fit TRBD1. The CDR3 covers 11 residues. CDR1 SGHAT and CDR2 FQNNGV come from the germline V gene. Trimming took 3 bases from V and 10 from J; bases not matched to a gene: 0. CDR3 protein: CASSLTGEQFF. DNA of the CDR3: TGTGCCAGCAGCTTGACAGGGGAGCAGTTCTTC.

The chain couples TRBV4-1 to TRBJ2-3; 13 bases are a match to TRBD2. V gave up 3 bases and J gave up 2 bases; unmatched junction bases: 8. CDR3 length: 18 residues. Germline V CDR1 and CDR2: MGHRA, YSYEKL. The CDR3 spells CASSQTPTSGRATDTQYF. The CDR3 DNA reads as TGCGCCAGCAGCCAGACCCCCACTAGCGGGAGGGCCACAGATACGCAGTATTTT.

Regarding this clone: Other DNA sequences in this specimen translate into the identical CDR3. CDR3 nucleotide sequence: TGTGCCAGCAGCTTAGGGGTGGAGCAGTACTTC. It codes for CASSLGVEQYF. The gene calls are TRBV7-9 and TRBJ2-7; D remains ambiguous. Germline loops: CDR1 SEHNR, CDR2 FQNEAQ (reference sequence). CDR3 size: 11 residues. The V gene lost 1 base and the J gene lost 7 bases, with 5 bases spanning the gap.

The rearrangement joins TRBV7-6 to TRBJ2-5; the D is unclear. CDR3 length: 16 amino acids. Deletions cut 2 bases from V and 1 base from J, with 14 bases between. From germline, CDR1 is SGHVS and CDR2 FNYEAQ. Here the CDR3 DNA reads TGTGCCAGCAGCTTATACGGGCACAATCTCCAAGAGACCCAGTACTTC. Translation: CASSLYGHNLQETQYF.

The chain uses TRBV11-2 and TRBJ2-3; TRBD2 matches at 12 bases. Germline CDR1 is SGHAT and CDR2 is FQNNGV. The CDR3 totals 17 residues. The V gene end was trimmed by 1 base and the J gene end by 5 bases; junction bases not matched to a gene: 7. The CDR3 protein is CASSLGASGGAEDTQYF. Written as DNA, the CDR3 is TGTGCCAGCAGCTTAGGGGCTAGCGGGGGGGCCGAAGATACGCAGTATTTT.

This chain connects TRBV27 to TRBJ1-1; 9 nucleotides match TRBD1. The CDR3 has 16 amino acids. V trimming: 6 bases; J trimming: 2 bases; junction bases outside the gene matches: 10. Germline V gene sequence: CDR1 MNHEY, CDR2 SMNVEV (reference sequence). CDR3 amino acids: CASSRPGTGLNTEAFF. DNA of the CDR3: TGTGCCAGCAGCCGTCCCGGGACAGGGCTCAACACTGAAGCTTTCTTT.

The gene calls are TRBV4-1 and TRBJ1-5; D gene ambiguous. The CDR3 is 15 residues long. V lost 0 bases, J lost 2 bases, and 8 bases lay in between. Germline CDR1 is MGHRA and CDR2 is YSYEKL. This CDR3 reads CASSQDGLGNQPQHF. The DNA of the CDR3 is TGCGCCAGCAGCCAAGACGGCCTGGGCAATCAGCCCCAGCATTTT.

The chain combines TRBV5-4 with TRBJ2-7; D unclear. Trimming took off 3 bases at V and 6 bases at J, with 7 bases between the two ends. This CDR3 has 11 amino acids. Germline V gives CDR1 SGHNT, CDR2 YYREEE (reference sequence). Written as DNA, the CDR3 is TGTGCCAGCAGCTACGTGGGCGAGCAGTACTTC. Residues: CASSYVGEQYF.

The chain carries TRBV6-4 and TRBJ1-4, with TRBD1 as a possible D gene (6 bases). CDR1 is MRHNA, CDR2 SNTAGT, per germline. The CDR3 loop spans 18 amino acids. The V end was cut by 6 bases, the J end by 8 bases, with 28 bases between. For the CDR3, the DNA is TGTGCCAGCAGAGTCCCCGGGACATGTCAGAGTTACCTAGAAAAACTGTTTTTT. Translation: CASRVPGTCQSYLEKLFF.

V usage is TRBV14 and J usage is TRBJ1-6; D is unresolved. The CDR3 is 13 residues long. CDR1 and CDR2 (germline): SGHDN, FVKESK. The V end was cut by 1 base, the J end by 14 bases, with 12 bases between. As DNA, the CDR3 is TGTGCCAGCAGCCAAGGAGGCCTTTTGGCCCTCCACTTT. It is translated as CASSQGGLLALHF. The full variable domain, with the rest looked up from reference TRBV14 and TRBJ1-6, is EAGVTQFPSHSVIEKGQTVTLRCDPISGHDNLYWYRRVMGKEIKFLLHFVKESKQDESGMPNNRFLAERTGGTYSTLKVQPAELEDSGVYFCASSQGGLLALHFGNGTRLTVT.

The V gene is TRBV9, the J gene TRBJ1-2, with TRBD1 matching over 7 bases. CDR1 and CDR2 (germline): SGDLS, YYNGEE. Unmatched junction bases numbered 13, after V lost 6 bases and J lost 2 bases. The CDR3 extends over 16 amino acids. The CDR3 protein is CASTARGDSLNYGYTF. The CDR3 bases are TGTGCCAGCACAGCGAGGGGGGACAGCCTCAACTATGGCTACACCTTC.

The chain uses TRBV2 and TRBJ2-7; 8 positions match TRBD2. V trimming: 8 bases; J trimming: 0 bases; junction bases outside the gene matches: 6. The CDR3 length is 14 residues. Germline V gives CDR1 SNHLY, CDR2 FYNNEI. The CDR3 loop reads CASVGGVSSYEQYF. The CDR3 nucleotides read TGTGCCAGCGTCGGGGGGGTGAGCTCCTACGAGCAGTACTTC.

The chain joins TRBV9 to TRBJ2-3; a possible D gene is TRBD2 (6 bases). Trimming cost V 3 bases and J 6 bases, with 14 bases left between them. The germline CDR1 and CDR2 sequences are SGDLS and YYNGEE. This CDR3 spans 14 amino acids. CDR3 amino acids: CASSAVVGGDTQYF. Written as DNA, the CDR3 is TGTGCCAGCAGCGCAGTGGTGGGAGGCGATACGCAGTATTTT. Supplemented by reference TRBV9 and TRBJ2-3, the full variable domain reads DSGVTQTPKHLITATGQRVTLRCSPRSGDLSVYWYQQSLDQGLQFLIQYYNGEERAKGNILERFSAQQFPDLHSELNLSSLELGDSALYFCASSAVVGGDTQYFGPGTRLTVL.

This clone has a handful of counts. The same CDR3 is also encoded by other DNA sequences in this sample. The V and J genes are TRBV5-4 and TRBJ1-2, with D possibly being TRBD1 (6 bases). The CDR3 sequence is 14 residues long. Germline loops: CDR1 SGHNT, CDR2 YYREEE (reference sequence). V lost 4 bases, J lost 2 bases, and 12 bases lay in between. CDR3: CASSKGQANYGYTF. As DNA, the CDR3 is TGTGCCAGCAGCAAGGGACAAGCGAACTATGGCTACACCTTC.

This rearrangement joins TRBV27 to TRBJ1-1; weak D call: TRBD1 (6 bases). Looked up from germline, CDR1 is MNHEY and CDR2 is SMNVEV (reference sequence). Trimming shortened V by 2 bases and J by 0 bases, and 19 bases separated the two germline ends. CDR3 length: 18 residues. CDR3 loop: CASSLVGQSGEVNTEAFF. In DNA form, the CDR3 reads TGTGCCAGCAGTTTAGTCGGTCAGTCAGGGGAAGTGAACACTGAAGCTTTCTTT.

The gene calls are TRBV10-1 and TRBJ1-3; D is undetermined. The CDR3 is 16 residues long. V was clipped by 2 bases and J by 0 bases, with 11 bases between them. Germline loops: CDR1 WNHNN, CDR2 SYGVQD (reference sequence). CDR3 DNA sequence: TGCGCCAGCAGTGAGGGTTTGGAGGGCTCTGGAAACACCATATATTTT. This gives the protein CASSEGLEGSGNTIYF.

This sequence joins TRBV9 and TRBJ1-2; D might be TRBD1 (5 bases). The CDR3 loop spans 18 amino acids. Per the germline V gene, CDR1 is SGDLS and CDR2 is YYNGEE. Trimming removed 0 bases at V and 0 bases at J, with 18 bases between. The CDR3 DNA reads TGTGCCAGCAGCGTAGCGATTAAGGGGACGGCTCCTAACTATGGCTACACCTTC. It specifies CASSVAIKGTAPNYGYTF.

The chain recombines TRBV7-6 with TRBJ2-7, with 7 nucleotides matching TRBD2. The junction had 4 bases not matched to a gene; V was cut back by 3 bases and J by 5 bases. The germline V gene encodes CDR1 SGHVS and CDR2 FNYEAQ. The CDR3 runs 13 residues. The CDR3, as DNA: TGTGCCAGCAGCTTTGACCGGGGGGACGAGCAGTACTTC. This codes for CASSFDRGDEQYF.

About this clone itself: This sample also contains other DNA sequences that code for the same CDR3. The V gene is TRBV28, the J gene TRBJ2-7, with 11 positions matching TRBD2. Germline V lookup: CDR1 MDHEN, CDR2 SYDVKM. After removal of 6 bases from V and 2 bases from J, the junction contained 3 bases not matched to a gene. The CDR3 contains 14 residues. CDR3 residues: CASSRSGGAYEQYF. The CDR3 DNA follows: TGTGCCAGCAGCCGTAGCGGGGGGGCCTACGAGCAGTACTTC. Drawing the rest from reference TRBV28 and TRBJ2-7, the complete variable domain is DVKVTQSSRYLVKRTGEKVFLECVQDMDHENMFWYRQDPGLGLRLIYFSYDVKMKEKGDIPEGYSVSREKKERFSLILESASTNQTSMYLCASSRSGGAYEQYFGPGTRLTVT.

The genes are TRBV4-1 and TRBJ1-2; D remains unclear. This CDR3 is 15 amino acids long. Germline V gene lookup returns CDR1 MGHRA and CDR2 YSYEKL. The V gene lost 4 bases and the J gene lost 10 bases, with 22 bases spanning the gap. The CDR3 loop is CASSPGSQDGQPYTF. CDR3 DNA: TGCGCCAGCAGCCCGGGGTCCCAGGACGGGCAACCCTACACCTTC.

This rearrangement joins TRBV6-1 to TRBJ2-1; 9 bases are a match to TRBD1. V gave up 6 bases and J gave up 9 bases; unmatched junction bases: 3. The germline V gene encodes CDR1 MNHNS and CDR2 SASEGT. The CDR3 runs to 12 residues. The CDR3 loop reads CASRGGQGEQFF. The CDR3 region has the DNA TGTGCCAGCAGGGGGGGACAGGGTGAGCAGTTCTTC.